The next 4 T cell receptor beta chains were all read from a single sample in a study of cytomegalovirus exposure and HLA in healthy donors. Primers: 60 Vbeta forward and 13 Jbeta reverse. Profiling relied on immunoSEQ multiplex PCR, and the TCRdb table lists in-frame clones only, not all of them. The data hold approximately 170,000 clones, with 85% observed a single time. Sequencing used PBMCs. The origin of the receptors is a man younger than 45 in good health and CMV-seropositive.

This chain links TRBV5-1 with TRBJ2-1; tentative D call: TRBD2 (5 bases). With 2 bases removed from V and 0 bases from J, the gap between germline ends came to 9 bases. This CDR3 is 15 amino acids long. Germline V CDR1 and CDR2: SGHRS, YFSETQ. In nucleotides, the CDR3 is TGCGCCAGCAGCTTAGCGGTCAGCTCCTACAATGAGCAGTTCTTC. Protein: CASSLAVSSYNEQFF.

The V call is TRBV27, the J call TRBJ1-1, with 7 nucleotides matching TRBD1. CDR3 length equals 15 residues. J gave up 4 bases and V 2 bases, and 7 bases lay outside the gene matches. Germline loops: CDR1 MNHEY, CDR2 SMNVEV (reference sequence). The CDR3 DNA reads as TGTGCCAGCAGTTTAGGGACAGTACGGGGCACTGAAGCTTTCTTT. This codes for CASSLGTVRGTEAFF.

This chain joins TRBV10-1 and TRBJ2-1, with D tentatively TRBD2 (6 bases). This CDR3 has 15 amino acids. Germline values: CDR1 WNHNN, CDR2 SYGVQD (reference sequence). Trimming shortened V by 3 bases and J by 4 bases, and 13 bases separated the two germline ends. The CDR3 spells CASSDPAGKYNEQFF. The CDR3 region has the DNA TGCGCCAGCAGTGACCCAGCGGGCAAGTACAATGAGCAGTTCTTC.

The chain uses TRBV27 and TRBJ2-7, with 8 bases identical to TRBD2. This CDR3 spans 14 amino acids. Germline CDR1 reads MNHEY; CDR2 reads SMNVEV (reference sequence). J was trimmed by 3 bases and V by 3 bases; bases with no gene match: 4. The CDR3 is CASSFSGKIYEQYF. As DNA, the CDR3 is TGTGCCAGCAGTTTTAGCGGGAAGATCTACGAGCAGTACTTC.